This T cell receptor beta chain was recorded in a study of blood T cell repertoires in COVID-19. About the study: Sources were T cells, B-cell-depleted T cells, or PBMCs; the material itself was cDNA or gDNA.

In terms of age and location, participants ranged from roughly 18 to 90 years and lived in about 25 US areas. Assignment of participants to cohorts was predicated upon participant-reported clinical history. With 2 bases clipped from V and 10 bases from J, the junction kept 8 bases outside the gene matches. CDR1 and CDR2 from the germline V gene are SGHDN and FVKESK. This CDR3 is built from 15 residues. In the original analysis: Using reference gene primer amplification, nucleated cell counts were estimated. Here immunoSEQ multiplex PCR was the method, and the copy in TCRdb shows in-frame clones only, minus some. V and J calls and clone size follow that table, whereas D and trimming were derived from the DNA. The sample lists roughly 260,000 clones, about 91% seen once, with around 1.3% in the top ten.

The TCR was taken from a human donor in a cohort exposed to, infected with or recovered from COVID-19 (not recorded which). The donor label of this sample is uncertain. The chain carries TRBV14 and TRBJ1-6; TRBD1 matches 7 bases. Sequenced input: PBMCs or T cells enriched from blood (not recorded which). The CDR3 here is CASSQFTGEDSPLHF. The DNA for the CDR3 is TGTGCCAGCAGCCAATTCACAGGGGAGGACTCACCCCTCCACTTT.